This TCR beta chain was captured in a study of T cells in Graves' hyperthyroidism and ophthalmopathy. Overall study context: The initial diagnosis was the point when peripheral blood was collected, ahead of any treatment. Study-wide findings and caveats: The authors' 13 V-J model separated ophthalmopathy from stable hyperthyroidism.

With V trimmed by 1 base and J by 4 bases, 4 bases remained unmatched. Germline CDR1 and CDR2: SGHTA and FQGNSA. This CDR3 is 15 amino acids long. Amplification of TCR beta CDR3 regions used RNA as the template. HTBI primers were used for first-round RT-PCR of the TCR CDR3. Each CDR3 protein gets one entry after TCRdb re-called the multiplex PCR reads with MiXCR. The sample has some 570,000 distinct CDR3 sequences, approximately 17% seen once. This clonotype was observed many times. Its antigen is unknown. It was less than 13 ml of fresh peripheral blood that supplied the PBMCs. The V gene is TRBV7-2, the J gene TRBJ2-1; 7 nucleotides match TRBD1. The sample taken for sequencing was blood. This receptor was obtained from a woman under 30 with Graves' ophthalmopathy. CDR3 coding DNA: TGTGCCAGCAGCTTAGTAGGGGGCGGATACAATGAGCAGTTCTTC. Protein sequence: CASSLVGGGYNEQFF.